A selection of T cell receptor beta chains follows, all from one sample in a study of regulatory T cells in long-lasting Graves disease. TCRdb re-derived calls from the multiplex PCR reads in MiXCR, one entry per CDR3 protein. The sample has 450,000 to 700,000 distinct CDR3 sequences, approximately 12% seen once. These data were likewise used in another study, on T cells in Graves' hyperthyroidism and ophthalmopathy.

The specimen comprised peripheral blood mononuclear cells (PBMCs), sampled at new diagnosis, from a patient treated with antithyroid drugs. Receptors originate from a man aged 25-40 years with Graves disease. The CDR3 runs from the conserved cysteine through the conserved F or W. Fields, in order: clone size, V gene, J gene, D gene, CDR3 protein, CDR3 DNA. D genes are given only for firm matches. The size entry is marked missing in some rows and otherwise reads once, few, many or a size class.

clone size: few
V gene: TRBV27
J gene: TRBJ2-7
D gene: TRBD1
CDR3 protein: CASSGQGGSYEQYF
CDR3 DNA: TGTGCCAGCAGTGGACAGGGGGGGTCCTACGAGCAGTACTTC

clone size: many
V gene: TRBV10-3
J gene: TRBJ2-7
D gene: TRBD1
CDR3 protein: CATQPGTGDEQYF
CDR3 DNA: TGTGCCACCCAGCCCGGGACAGGAGACGAGCAGTACTTC

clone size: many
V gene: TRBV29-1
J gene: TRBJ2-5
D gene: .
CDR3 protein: CSVENEGAETQYF
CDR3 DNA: TGCAGCGTTGAAAATGAGGGCGCGGAGACCCAGTACTTC

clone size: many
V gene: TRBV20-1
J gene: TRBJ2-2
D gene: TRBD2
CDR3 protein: CSARSAKRGANTGELFF
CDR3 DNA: TGCAGTGCTAGGTCAGCCAAGCGGGGGGCGAACACCGGGGAGCTGTTTTTT

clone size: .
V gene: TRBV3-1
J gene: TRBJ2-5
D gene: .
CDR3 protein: CASSPIRRVGETQYF
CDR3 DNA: TGTGCCAGCAGCCCCATAAGGAGGGTTGGGGAGACCCAGTACTTC

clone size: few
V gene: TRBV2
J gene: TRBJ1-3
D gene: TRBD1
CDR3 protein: CATAPTLRGQGAPGNTIYF
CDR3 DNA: TGTGCCACCGCCCCTACCCTACGGGGACAGGGGGCACCTGGAAACACCATATATTTT

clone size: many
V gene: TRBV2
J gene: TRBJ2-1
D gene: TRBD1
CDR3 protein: CASSDDRGFEQFF
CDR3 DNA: TGTGCCAGCAGTGATGACAGGGGTTTTGAGCAGTTCTTC

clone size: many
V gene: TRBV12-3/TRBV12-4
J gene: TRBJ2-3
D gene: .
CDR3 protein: CASSQVDWSDTQYF
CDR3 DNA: TGTGCCAGCAGTCAGGTGGACTGGTCAGATACGCAGTATTTT

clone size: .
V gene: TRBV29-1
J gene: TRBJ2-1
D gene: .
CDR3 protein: CSGLVNYNEQFF
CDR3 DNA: TGCAGCGGATTGGTAAACTACAATGAGCAGTTCTTC

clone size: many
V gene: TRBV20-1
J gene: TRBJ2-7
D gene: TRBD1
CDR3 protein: CSARGTYRGSTYEQYF
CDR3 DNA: TGCAGTGCCCGGGGGACATACAGGGGGAGCACCTACGAGCAGTACTTC

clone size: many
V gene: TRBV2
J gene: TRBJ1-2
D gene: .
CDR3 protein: CASSDDWGNYGYTF
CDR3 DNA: TGTGCCAGCAGTGATGATTGGGGAAACTATGGCTACACCTTC

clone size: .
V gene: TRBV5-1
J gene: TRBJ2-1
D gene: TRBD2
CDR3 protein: CASSFPSGSIDEQFF
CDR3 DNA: TGCGCCAGCAGCTTCCCCAGCGGGAGTATCGATGAGCAGTTCTTC

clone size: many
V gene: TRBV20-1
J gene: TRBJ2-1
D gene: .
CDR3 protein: CSARVQGMSYNEQFF
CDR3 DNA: TGCAGTGCTAGAGTTCAGGGAATGAGCTACAATGAGCAGTTCTTC

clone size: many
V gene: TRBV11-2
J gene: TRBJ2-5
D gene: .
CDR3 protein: CASSHSHDRLSF
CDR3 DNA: TGTGCCAGCAGCCACAGCCATGATCGATTAAGCTTC

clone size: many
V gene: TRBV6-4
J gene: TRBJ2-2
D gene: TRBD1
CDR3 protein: CASSATGAGELFF
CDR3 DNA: TGTGCCAGCAGTGCCACAGGGGCCGGGGAGCTGTTTTTT

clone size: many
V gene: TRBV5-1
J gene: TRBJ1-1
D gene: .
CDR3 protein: CASSLETGNTEAFF
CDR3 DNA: TGCGCCAGCAGCTTAGAGACAGGGAACACTGAAGCTTTCTTT

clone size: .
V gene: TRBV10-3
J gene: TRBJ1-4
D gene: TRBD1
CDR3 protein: CAISPIWTGTNEKLFF
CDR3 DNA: TGTGCCATCAGTCCGATATGGACAGGGACTAATGAAAAACTGTTTTTT

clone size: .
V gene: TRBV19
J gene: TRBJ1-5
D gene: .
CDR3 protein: CASSPDDSNQPQHF
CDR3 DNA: TGTGCCAGTAGTCCTGACGATAGCAATCAGCCCCAGCATTTT

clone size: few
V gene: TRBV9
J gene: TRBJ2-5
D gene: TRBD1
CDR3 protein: CASSTQGARGTQYF
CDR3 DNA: TGTGCCAGCAGCACGCAGGGGGCGCGCGGGACCCAGTACTTC